What follows are 11 T cell receptor beta chains derived from one specimen sequenced in a study of CD8 T cells in ankylosing spondylitis. Their target antigens are unknown. TCRdb used MiXCR to reprocess the 5' RACE reads, holding one entry per CDR3 protein. The data contain roughly 670,000 distinct CDR3 sequences, about 20% of them singletons. Study-wide points: Seemingly distinctive of ankylosing spondylitis blood was a TCR beta motif formed by eight highly homologous variants.

Input material: blood, either unsorted or a sorted T cell fraction (not recorded which). Every receptor here comes from a male donor with ankylosing spondylitis.

This clonotype was counted a few times. The rearrangement joins TRBV7-9 to TRBJ1-2; TRBD1 matches 9 bases. CDR3 size: 17 residues. The V gene end was trimmed by 5 bases and the J gene end by 0 bases; junction bases not matched to a gene: 10. Germline lookup yields CDR1 SEHNR and CDR2 FQNEAQ (reference sequence). Here the CDR3 DNA reads TGTGCCAGCAGCCCCAGGACAGGGGAATTGGCTAACTATGGCTACACCTTC. It translates to CASSPRTGELANYGYTF.

The chain couples TRBV20-1 to TRBJ1-1; D ambiguous. Germline CDR1 DFQATT, CDR2 SNEGSKA (reference sequence). This CDR3 has 12 residues. Trimming took 3 bases from V and 0 from J, leaving 5 bases between them. CDR3 bases: TGCAGTGCTAGCAGTATGAACACTGAAGCTTTCTTT. Translation gives CSASSMNTEAFF.

V is TRBV7-9 and J is TRBJ2-1; tentative D call: TRBD1 (5 bases). This CDR3 has 16 amino acids. V shed 4 bases and J shed 7 bases, with 20 bases lying between them. Germline V gene lookup returns CDR1 SEHNR and CDR2 FQNEAQ (reference sequence). The DNA of the CDR3 is TGTGCCAGCAGCTCCCCGCCCGGCAGGGTGAGAAATGAGCAGTTCTTC. It translates to CASSSPPGRVRNEQFF.

The J gene is TRBJ2-1, the V gene TRBV15, with D possibly matching TRBD2 (5 bases). Germline V gives CDR1 LNHNV, CDR2 YYDKDF (reference sequence). V lost 3 bases, J lost 9 bases, and 12 bases lay in between. CDR3 length: 13 amino acids. The CDR3 loop is CATSRKFGSEQFF. CDR3 sequence (DNA): TGTGCCACCAGCAGGAAGTTTGGGAGTGAGCAGTTCTTC.

CDR3 in DNA: TGTGCCGGGGGGCCCGACACAGATACGCAGTATTTT. Its translation is CAGGPDTDTQYF. The chain joins TRBV7-9 to TRBJ2-3, with D perhaps given as TRBD1 or TRBD2 (6 bases each). Trimming took off 11 bases at V and 2 bases at J, with 11 bases between the two ends. CDR3 length: 12 amino acids. Germline lookup yields CDR1 SEHNR and CDR2 FQNEAQ (reference sequence).

This clonotype was found a few times. CDR3 DNA sequence: TGTGCCAGCATGAGGGACACTCGGATAGATACGCAGTATTTT. This translates into CASMRDTRIDTQYF. V is TRBV12-3 or TRBV12-4 and J is TRBJ2-3; the D gene is possibly TRBD1 (6 bases). This CDR3 is 14 amino acids long. V gave up 7 bases and J gave up 5 bases, with 16 bases separating them.

CDR3 nucleotide sequence: TGTGCCAGCAGCTTAGCGGTACAAAATGAGCAGTTCTTC. Protein sequence: CASSLAVQNEQFF. The rearrangement links TRBV7-3 to TRBJ2-1; the D is unclear. The CDR3 runs 13 residues. Trimming removed 2 bases at V and 7 bases at J, with 9 bases between. The V gene's germline CDR1 is SGHTA and CDR2 FQGTGA.

The gene calls are TRBV20-1 and TRBJ2-3; the D is unclear. Trimming left V 1 base short and J 1 base short, with 6 bases between. The germline gives CDR1 DFQATT, CDR2 SNEGSKA (reference sequence). The CDR3 has 13 amino acids. Here the CDR3 DNA reads TGCAGTGCTAGAGTGAGCGGCACAGATACGCAGTATTTT. Translating it yields CSARVSGTDTQYF.

The chain joins TRBV12-3 or TRBV12-4 to TRBJ2-2; D is unresolved. Trimming stripped 3 bases from V and 6 bases from J, with 8 bases between. The CDR3 contains 13 residues. CDR3 residues: CASSFQVPGELFF. In nucleotides, the CDR3 is TGTGCCAGCAGTTTTCAGGTGCCCGGGGAGCTGTTTTTT.

There are a few counts of this clonotype. This rearrangement joins TRBV28 to TRBJ2-2; 8 nucleotides agree with TRBD1. The CDR3 runs 15 residues. V trimming: 1 base; J trimming: 4 bases; junction bases outside the gene matches: 2. From germline, CDR1 is MDHEN and CDR2 SYDVKM. The CDR3 is CASSLFTGGTGELFF. The CDR3 DNA is TGTGCCAGCAGTTTATTTACAGGGGGCACCGGGGAGCTGTTTTTT.

This clonotype was detected a few times. Here the CDR3 reads CASSQDWGVSDTQYF. CDR3 bases: TGCGCCAGCAGCCAAGATTGGGGAGTAAGTGATACGCAGTATTTT. The rearrangement uses TRBV4-1 and TRBJ2-3; tentatively, D is TRBD2 (5 bases). Trimming cost V 0 bases and J 6 bases, with 13 bases left between them. The CDR3 runs to 15 residues. The germline gives CDR1 MGHRA, CDR2 YSYEKL.